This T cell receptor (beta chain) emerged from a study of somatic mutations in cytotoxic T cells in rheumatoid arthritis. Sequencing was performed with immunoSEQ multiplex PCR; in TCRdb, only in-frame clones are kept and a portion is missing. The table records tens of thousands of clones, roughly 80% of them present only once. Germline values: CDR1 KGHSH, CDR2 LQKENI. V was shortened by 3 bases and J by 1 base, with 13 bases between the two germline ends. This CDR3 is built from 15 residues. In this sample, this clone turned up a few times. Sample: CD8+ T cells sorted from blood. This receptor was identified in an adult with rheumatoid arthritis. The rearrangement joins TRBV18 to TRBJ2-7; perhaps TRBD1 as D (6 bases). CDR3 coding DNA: TGTGCCAGCTCACCGCCAGGGGCGGGTTCCTACGAGCAGTACTTC. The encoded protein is CASSPPGAGSYEQYF.